The subject of this entry is one T cell receptor (beta chain). Its matching antigen is unknown. This sample is drawn from a study of T cell responses to AZD1222 COVID-19 vaccine. Regarding the study as a whole: A mostly white British donor set with more females was recruited, and clonal diversity was possibly underestimated. AZD1222 recipients seropositive at baseline numbered only five to seven. Epitopes outside B.1.351 and B.1.1.7 mutated regions reportedly drew nearly half of spike TCRs.

The protocol was immunoSEQ multiplex PCR, while the TCRdb copy is restricted to in-frame clones and leaves out a portion. Among fewer than 110,000 clones listed, roughly 89% were seen once. CDR1 is SGHDT and CDR2 is YYEEEE in the germline V gene. V dropped 5 bases and J dropped 1; count of bases not matched to a gene: 5. The CDR3 length is 16 residues. The clonotype was recovered from an adult in good health. The chain joins TRBV5-6 to TRBJ2-1; 11 positions match TRBD2. Source: peripheral blood, taken on day 0 of AZD1222 vaccination. The CDR3 DNA sequence: TGTGCCAGCAGTTCATTAGCGGGGGGGTCCTACAATGAGCAGTTCTTC. Its translation is CASSSLAGGSYNEQFF.